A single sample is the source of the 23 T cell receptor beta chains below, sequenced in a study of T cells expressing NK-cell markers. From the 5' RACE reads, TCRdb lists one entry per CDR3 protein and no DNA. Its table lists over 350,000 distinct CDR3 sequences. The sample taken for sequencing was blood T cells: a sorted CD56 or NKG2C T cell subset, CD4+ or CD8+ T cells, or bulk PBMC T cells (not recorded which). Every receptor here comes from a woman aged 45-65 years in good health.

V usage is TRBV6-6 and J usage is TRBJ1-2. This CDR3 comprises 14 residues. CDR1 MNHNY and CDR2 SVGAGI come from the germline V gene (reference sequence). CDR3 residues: CASSYSPMREGYTF.

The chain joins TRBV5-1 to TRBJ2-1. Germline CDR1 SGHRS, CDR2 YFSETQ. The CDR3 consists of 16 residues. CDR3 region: CASSHWTKVRGNEQFF. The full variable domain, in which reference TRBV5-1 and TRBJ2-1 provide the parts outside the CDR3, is KAGVTQTPRYLIKTRGQQVTLSCSPISGHRSVSWYQQTPGQGLQFLFEYFSETQRNKGNFPGRFSGRQFSNSRSEMNVSTLELGDSALYLCASSHWTKVRGNEQFFGPGTRLTVL.

The chain's CDR3 is CASSFGTANSPLHF. The genes are TRBV27 and TRBJ1-6; TCRdb names TRBD1, which stays unverified in the absence of DNA. Germline V gives CDR1 MNHEY, CDR2 SMNVEV (reference sequence). The CDR3 has 14 residues.

The CDR3 sequence: CASKAGAAALRDEQFF. This chain links TRBV7-9 with TRBJ2-1; absent DNA, TCRdb's TRBD1 call cannot be checked. CDR1 is SEHNR and CDR2 is FQNEAQ in the germline V gene (reference sequence). This CDR3 has 16 amino acids.

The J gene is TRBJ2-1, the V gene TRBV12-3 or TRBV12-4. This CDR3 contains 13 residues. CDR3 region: CASIHGSYNEQFF.

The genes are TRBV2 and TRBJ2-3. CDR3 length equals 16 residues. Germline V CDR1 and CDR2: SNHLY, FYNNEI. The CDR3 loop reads CASSESRPTGTDTQYF.

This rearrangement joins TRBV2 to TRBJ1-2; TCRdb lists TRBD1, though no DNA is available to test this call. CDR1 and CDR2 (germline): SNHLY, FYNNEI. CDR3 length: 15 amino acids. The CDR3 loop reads CASSETGTTTRGYTF. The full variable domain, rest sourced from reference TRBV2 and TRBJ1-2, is EPEVTQTPSHQVTQMGQEVILRCVPISNHLYFYWYRQILGQKVEFLVSFYNNEISEKSEIFDDQFSVERPDGSNFTLKIRSTKLEDSAMYFCASSETGTTTRGYTFGSGTRLTVV.

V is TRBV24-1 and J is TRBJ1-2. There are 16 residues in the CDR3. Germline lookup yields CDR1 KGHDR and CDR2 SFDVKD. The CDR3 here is CATSPKGRGDNYGYTF.

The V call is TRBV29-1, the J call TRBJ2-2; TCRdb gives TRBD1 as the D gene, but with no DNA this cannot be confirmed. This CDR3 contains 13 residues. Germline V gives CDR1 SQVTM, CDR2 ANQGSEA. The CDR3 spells CSVDPLGTGELFF.

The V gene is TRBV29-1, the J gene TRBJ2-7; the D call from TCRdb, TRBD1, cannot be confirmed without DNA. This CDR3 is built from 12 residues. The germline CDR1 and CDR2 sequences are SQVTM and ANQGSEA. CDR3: CSVSRDSYEQYF.

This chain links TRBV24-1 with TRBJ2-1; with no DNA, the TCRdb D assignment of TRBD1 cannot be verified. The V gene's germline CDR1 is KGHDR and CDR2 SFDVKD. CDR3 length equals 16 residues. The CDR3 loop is CATSDPRQGNRNEQFF.

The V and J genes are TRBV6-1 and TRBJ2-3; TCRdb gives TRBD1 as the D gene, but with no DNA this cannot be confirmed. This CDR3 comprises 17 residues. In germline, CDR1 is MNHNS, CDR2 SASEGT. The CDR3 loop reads CASSPREQGVTADTQYF.

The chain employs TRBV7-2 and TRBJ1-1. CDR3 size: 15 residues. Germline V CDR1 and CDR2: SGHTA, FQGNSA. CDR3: CASSSLHKPNTEAFF.

The chain's CDR3 is CASSVSSSSYEQYF. The chain employs TRBV9 and TRBJ2-7. Germline-derived CDR1 and CDR2 are SGDLS and YYNGEE. The CDR3 extends over 14 amino acids.

The CDR3 reads CASSQDLRASTDTQYF. The chain recombines TRBV3-1 with TRBJ2-3. Looked up from germline, CDR1 is LGHDT and CDR2 is YNNKEL (reference sequence). The CDR3 is 16 residues long.

This CDR3 is CASTVTGGTGELFF. This chain connects TRBV27 to TRBJ2-2; the TRBD1 assignment by TCRdb is unverifiable without DNA. CDR1 and CDR2 from the germline V gene are MNHEY and SMNVEV (reference sequence). The CDR3 is 14 amino acids.

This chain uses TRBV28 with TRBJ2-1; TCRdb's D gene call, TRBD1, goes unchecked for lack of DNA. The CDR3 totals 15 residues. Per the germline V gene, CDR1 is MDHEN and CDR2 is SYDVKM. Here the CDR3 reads CASNTPGQSRNEQFF.

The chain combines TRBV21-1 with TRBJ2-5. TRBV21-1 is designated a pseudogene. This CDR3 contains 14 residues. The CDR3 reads CASSKRPNEETQYF.

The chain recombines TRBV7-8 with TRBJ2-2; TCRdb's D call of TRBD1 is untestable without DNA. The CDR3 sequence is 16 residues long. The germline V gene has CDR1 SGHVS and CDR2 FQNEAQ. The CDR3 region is CASSFGVPPNTGELFF.

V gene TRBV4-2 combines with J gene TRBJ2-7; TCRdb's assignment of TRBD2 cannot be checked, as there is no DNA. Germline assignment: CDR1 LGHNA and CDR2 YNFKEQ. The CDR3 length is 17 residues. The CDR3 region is CASSQDLSSGSIYEQYF.

CDR3 residues: CSARKSPIEAFF. This chain connects TRBV20-1 to TRBJ1-1. Germline values: CDR1 DFQATT, CDR2 SNEGSKA (reference sequence). CDR3 size: 12 residues.

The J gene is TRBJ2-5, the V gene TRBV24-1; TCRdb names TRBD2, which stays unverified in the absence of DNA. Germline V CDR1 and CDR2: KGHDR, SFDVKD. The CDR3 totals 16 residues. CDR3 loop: CATSDWGGGVQETQYF.

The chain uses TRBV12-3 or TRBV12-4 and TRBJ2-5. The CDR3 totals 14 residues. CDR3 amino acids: CASSLPGTGETQYF.